This TCR beta chain was profiled in a study of blood T cell repertoires in COVID-19. Study information: Material from acute and convalescent COVID-19 was sourced from the United States, Italy and Spain. Sources were T cells, B-cell-depleted T cells, or PBMCs; the material itself was cDNA or gDNA.

Methods used by the authors: Amplified reference gene primers provided the basis for estimating nucleated cell counts. Some clones are missing from TCRdb's copy, which holds only in-frame ones; the method was immunoSEQ multiplex PCR. Clonal size and the V and J genes are those of that table, whereas D and trimming came from the DNA. Of about 59,000 clones listed, 70% to 90% are singletons. This CDR3 is built from 14 residues. CDR1 is SGHRS and CDR2 is YFSETQ in the germline V gene. V lost 0 bases, J lost 3 bases, and 0 bases stayed unmatched. The sample consisted of peripheral blood. The sequence was collected from a woman of 80 years or more with active COVID-19. The chain has TRBV5-1 and TRBJ2-3; 8 bases are shared with TRBD1. CDR3 protein: CASSLGTGTDTQYF. CDR3 bases: TGCGCCAGCAGCTTGGGGACAGGGACAGATACGCAGTATTTT.